Detailed here is one TCR beta chain. Antigen specificity is unknown. The data stem from a study of persistence of HIV-infected CD4 T cells. Study-level results: Antigen-responding cells were enriched for degenerate expanded CDR3beta sequences.

Anti-CD3/anti-CD28 beads served as a nonspecific positive control stimulus. CD4+ T cells upregulating both CD40 ligand and CD69 were sorted as responding cells. Inclusion required CMV-positive serology and CD4+ counts above 400 cells/uL. For roughly 19 hours, CD8-depleted PBMCs received anti-CD28/CD49d costimulation, a CD40-blocking antibody and enfuvirtide. The immunoSEQ assay was version 4, run in survey mode. Genomic DNA was diluted to 10 ng/uL, up to roughly 1 ug per sample. The repertoire was sequenced with immunoSEQ multiplex PCR; TCRdb's copy has only in-frame clones and lacks some. Of roughly 43,000 clones listed, 80% to 95% were seen once; the top ten hold 1.8%. The input for sequencing was CD4+ T cells sorted from PBMCs after approximately 19-hour stimulation, taken from a patient who received antiretroviral therapy. The clonotype was recovered from an adult man with HIV who was CMV-seropositive.

CDR3 DNA sequence: TGTGCCAGCAGAAGAGGACTCTATAATTCACCCCTCCACTTT. Translation: CASRRGLYNSPLHF. This chain connects TRBV5-8 to TRBJ1-6; D remains unclear. Germline lookup yields CDR1 SGHTS and CDR2 YDEGEE. The CDR3 loop spans 14 amino acids. V lost 5 bases and J 3 bases, leaving 9 bases between the germline ends.